This TCR beta chain was identified during a study of shared T cell receptors in the human thymus. The assay was immunoSEQ multiplex PCR, and TCRdb's table has in-frame clones only and misses some. The table lists more than 550,000 clones, approximately 85% of them singletons. V shed 7 bases, J shed 3 bases, and the junction held 2 bases outside the gene matches. The CDR3 loop spans 12 amino acids. Germline CDR1 SQVTM, CDR2 ANQGSEA. The sample also formed part of further work on human thymus T cells. That work states: Related research examined unrelated individuals and reported that their thymic repertoires overlapped highly.

This TCR derives from a girl under three years old with a congenital heart defect. The genes are TRBV29-1 and TRBJ1-1; 10 nucleotides line up with TRBD1. Material for sequencing was thymocytes. The DNA for the CDR3 is TGCAGCGAAGGACAGGGGGACACTGAAGCTTTCTTT. Its translation: CSEGQGDTEAFF.